The rows below give T cell receptor beta chains drawn from one sample of a study of blood T cell repertoires in COVID-19. Data came from immunoSEQ multiplex PCR; TCRdb stores just in-frame clones and leaves some out. The table records roughly 440,000 clones, around 89% of them present only once. The sample was peripheral blood. These receptors were collected from a woman between 45 and 65 years old with COVID-19, enrolled during active disease. Both conserved end residues are part of each CDR3. A D gene is named only where the DNA matches it firmly. Where a row states a size, it is once, few, many or the class of an expanded clone; other rows omit it.

abundance	len	v_gene	d_gene	j_gene	CDR3aa	CDR3nt
NA	12	TRBV3-1/TRBV3-2	NA	TRBJ1-5	CASSQARQPQHF	TGTGCCAGCAGCCAAGCGAGGCAGCCCCAGCATTTT
NA	13	TRBV6-5	TRBD1	TRBJ2-1	CASSGDSRAEQFF	TGTGCCAGCAGCGGGGACAGCCGAGCCGAGCAGTTCTTC
NA	14	TRBV7-9	TRBD1	TRBJ2-7	CASSFPGGTYEQYF	TGTGCCAGCAGCTTCCCAGGGGGAACCTACGAGCAGTACTTC
NA	14	TRBV9	NA	TRBJ1-2	CASSAGDVGYGYTF	TGTGCCAGCAGCGCCGGGGATGTCGGCTATGGCTACACCTTC
NA	15	TRBV2	NA	TRBJ1-4	CASSELAGVGEKLFF	TGTGCCAGCAGTGAATTGGCAGGGGTGGGAGAAAAACTGTTTTTT
few	13	TRBV19	NA	TRBJ1-5	CASRNRGNQPQHF	TGTGCCAGTAGGAACAGGGGCAATCAGCCCCAGCATTTT
few	15	TRBV11-2	NA	TRBJ2-3	CASSSRFGPTDTQYF	TGTGCCAGCAGCTCTCGTTTTGGGCCAACAGATACGCAGTATTTT
NA	13	TRBV4-2	NA	TRBJ1-2	CASSQGGTDGYTF	TGTGCCAGCAGCCAAGGCGGGACGGATGGCTACACCTTC
NA	14	TRBV11-1	TRBD1	TRBJ2-7	CASSHGTGGYEQYF	TGTGCCAGCAGCCACGGGACAGGAGGCTACGAGCAGTACTTC
NA	14	TRBV3-1/TRBV3-2	NA	TRBJ2-7	CASSQDRGAYEQYF	TGTGCCAGCAGCCAAGACAGGGGGGCATACGAGCAGTACTTC
NA	15	TRBV5-4	TRBD1	TRBJ2-5	CASSLRTGGQETQYF	TGTGCCAGCAGCTTGAGGACAGGGGGTCAAGAGACCCAGTACTTC
NA	15	TRBV6-5	NA	TRBJ1-1	CASRFDTGINTEAFF	TGTGCCAGCAGGTTTGATACAGGCATCAACACTGAAGCTTTCTTT
NA	14	TRBV3-1/TRBV3-2	TRBD2	TRBJ2-3	CASTAGGGTDTQYF	TGTGCCAGCACTGCGGGGGGGGGCACAGATACGCAGTATTTT
NA	13	TRBV5-1	NA	TRBJ2-7	CASSRDTSYEQYF	TGCGCCAGCAGCCGGGACACCTCCTACGAGCAGTACTTC
NA	15	TRBV28	NA	TRBJ1-1	CASSLTRQGQTEAFF	TGTGCCAGCAGTTTGACACGGCAGGGTCAGACTGAAGCTTTCTTT
NA	11	TRBV12-5	TRBD1	TRBJ2-7	CASGLVTGEYF	TGTGCTAGTGGTTTGGTCACAGGGGAGTACTTC
NA	11	TRBV7-9	NA	TRBJ2-7	CASSSAGDPYF	TGTGCCAGCAGCTCCGCGGGCGATCCGTACTTC
NA	16	TRBV7-3	TRBD2	TRBJ2-1	CASSSRGAGGKQEQFF	TGTGCCAGCAGCTCGCGTGGAGCGGGGGGGAAACAAGAGCAGTTCTTC
NA	15	TRBV9	TRBD2	TRBJ2-3	CASSPGLAGDLTQYF	TGTGCCAGCAGCCCGGGACTAGCGGGGGACCTTACGCAGTATTTT
NA	15	TRBV21-1	NA	TRBJ2-5	CASTSGGPFPETQYF	TGTGCCAGCACCTCGGGGGGGCCGTTTCCAGAGACCCAGTACTTC
NA	17	TRBV19	TRBD1	TRBJ1-3	CASSIGGQALSENTIYF	TGTGCCAGTAGTATCGGCGGACAGGCCCTATCCGAAAACACCATATATTTT
NA	15	TRBV3-1/TRBV3-2	TRBD2	TRBJ2-7	CASKGRGGLINEQYF	TGTGCCAGCAAAGGGCGGGGGGGCCTGATCAACGAGCAGTACTTC
NA	13	TRBV5-1	NA	TRBJ2-7	CASSPREVGEQYF	TGCGCCAGCAGTCCTAGGGAGGTAGGGGAGCAGTACTTC
NA	13	TRBV29-1	TRBD2	TRBJ2-7	CSVEVAGGREQYF	TGCAGCGTTGAGGTAGCGGGGGGGCGTGAGCAGTACTTC
NA	16	TRBV11-1	TRBD1	TRBJ2-3	CASSARTGKEADTQYF	TGTGCCAGCAGCGCCCGGACAGGGAAGGAGGCAGATACGCAGTATTTT
NA	14	TRBV10-2	TRBD1	TRBJ1-1	CASTLDRDRTEAFF	TGCGCCAGCACCCTTGACAGGGACAGGACTGAAGCTTTCTTT
NA	15	TRBV9	TRBD1	TRBJ1-2	CASSGETGDGGGYTF	TGTGCCAGCAGCGGGGAGACAGGGGACGGTGGAGGCTACACCTTC
NA	16	TRBV5-1	NA	TRBJ1-5	CASSPEGGMGNQPQHF	TGCGCCAGCAGCCCCGAGGGGGGGATGGGCAATCAGCCCCAGCATTTT
NA	15	TRBV7-6	TRBD1	TRBJ2-2	CASSQGGWDTGELFF	TGTGCCAGCAGCCAAGGGGGCTGGGACACCGGGGAGCTGTTTTTT
NA	15	TRBV28	NA	TRBJ1-3	CASSSNGASGNTIYF	TGTGCCAGCAGTTCAAACGGAGCTTCTGGAAACACCATATATTTT
NA	19	TRBV4-2	NA	TRBJ2-7	CASSQESESKWDLTYEQYF	TGTGCCAGCAGCCAAGAATCCGAAAGTAAGTGGGACTTAACCTACGAGCAGTACTTC
NA	15	TRBV6-4	NA	TRBJ1-2	CASSDGRGGGDGYTF	TGTGCCAGCAGTGACGGTCGCGGGGGAGGAGATGGCTACACCTTC
NA	14	TRBV5-1	TRBD1	TRBJ2-7	CASSLGQGVEVGYF	TGCGCCAGCAGCTTGGGACAGGGGGTAGAGGTTGGATACTTC
NA	13	TRBV6-5	NA	TRBJ2-1	CASSESSYNEQFF	TGTGCCAGCTCGGAGAGCTCCTACAATGAGCAGTTCTTC
NA	15	TRBV3-1/TRBV3-2	NA	TRBJ2-7	CASSLSTLAKYEQYF	TGTGCCAGCAGCCTATCTACACTAGCTAAGTACGAGCAGTACTTC
NA	15	TRBV2	NA	TRBJ2-3	CASSFPGARTDTQYF	TGTGCCAGCAGTTTCCCGGGAGCCCGCACAGATACGCAGTATTTT
NA	15	TRBV7-9	TRBD1	TRBJ1-2	CASSSQGGQGDGYTF	TGTGCCAGCAGCTCACAAGGGGGACAGGGGGATGGCTACACCTTC
many	11	TRBV20-1	NA	TRBJ1-1	CSAAPGQEAFF	TGCAGTGCTGCTCCGGGACAAGAGGCTTTCTTT
NA	15	TRBV5-1	TRBD1	TRBJ2-1	CASSAWTGSYNEQFF	TGCGCCAGCAGCGCGTGGACAGGGTCCTACAATGAGCAGTTCTTC
NA	15	TRBV25-1	NA	TRBJ2-1	CASRPRREYGNEQFF	TGTGCCAGCAGACCCAGGCGTGAGTACGGCAATGAGCAGTTCTTC
NA	12	TRBV19	NA	TRBJ2-7	CASAGRGYEQYF	TGTGCCAGTGCGGGCAGGGGCTACGAGCAGTACTTC
NA	13	TRBV29-1	TRBD1	TRBJ2-7	CSVGGQVSYEQYF	TGCAGCGTGGGCGGACAGGTCTCCTACGAGCAGTACTTC
NA	16	TRBV6-5	NA	TRBJ1-2	CASSYSIARQPYGYTF	TGTGCCAGCAGTTACTCCATAGCACGACAGCCCTATGGCTACACCTTC
few	13	TRBV11-2	NA	TRBJ1-1	CASSLGENTEAFF	TGTGCCAGCAGCTTAGGAGAGAACACTGAAGCTTTCTTT
NA	15	TRBV5-1	NA	TRBJ2-7	CASSLLQGFSYEQYF	TGCGCCAGCAGCTTGTTGCAGGGTTTCTCCTACGAGCAGTACTTC
NA	12	TRBV7-9	NA	TRBJ1-4	CASSPSGEKLFF	TGTGCCAGCAGCCCTAGCGGGGAGAAACTGTTTTTT
NA	19	TRBV6-1	NA	TRBJ2-6	CASSEAFMDGLSGANVLTF	TGTGCCAGCAGTGAAGCTTTTATGGACGGACTCTCCGGGGCCAACGTCCTGACTTTC
NA	14	TRBV15	NA	TRBJ1-3	CATSRVQWGDTIYF	TGTGCCACCAGCAGAGTCCAATGGGGGGACACCATATATTTT
NA	13	TRBV5-1	NA	TRBJ1-4	CASSSGVGEKLFF	TGCGCCAGCAGCTCCGGAGTTGGTGAAAAACTGTTTTTT
NA	14	TRBV6-5	NA	TRBJ2-1	CASGRGSTYNEQFF	TGTGCCAGCGGCCGAGGGAGTACGTACAATGAGCAGTTCTTC
NA	19	TRBV5-4	TRBD2	TRBJ2-3	CASRGWGGGPTISTDTQYF	TGTGCCAGCAGGGGATGGGGCGGGGGGCCTACTATTAGCACAGATACGCAGTATTTT
NA	17	TRBV6-6	TRBD2	TRBJ2-2	CASSRPLAGGPPGELFF	TGTGCCAGCAGTCGCCCCCTAGCGGGGGGGCCCCCCGGGGAGCTGTTTTTT
NA	15	TRBV10-2	NA	TRBJ1-1	CASSESPGLGTEAFF	TGCGCCAGCAGTGAGTCCCCAGGGCTAGGGACTGAAGCTTTCTTT
NA	14	TRBV7-8	TRBD1	TRBJ1-1	CASSFSGTGGEAFF	TGTGCCAGCAGCTTTTCCGGGACAGGGGGCGAAGCTTTCTTT
once	15	TRBV5-6	NA	TRBJ1-5	CASSLAGVGNQPQHF	TGTGCCAGCAGCTTGGCAGGGGTGGGCAATCAGCCCCAGCATTTT
NA	15	TRBV5-5	NA	TRBJ2-3	CASSLAHRSTDTQYF	TGTGCCAGCAGCTTGGCCCACAGAAGCACAGATACGCAGTATTTT
NA	15	TRBV6-1	NA	TRBJ2-7	CASSEGRQRIYEQYF	TGTGCCAGCAGTGAAGGGAGACAGAGGATCTACGAGCAGTACTTC
NA	15	TRBV30	TRBD2	TRBJ2-2	CASQLLAGGVAELFF	TGTGCCTCACAATTACTAGCGGGGGGGGTTGCGGAGCTGTTTTTT
NA	14	TRBV5-1	TRBD1	TRBJ1-4	CASSSQGSSEKLFF	TGCGCCAGCAGCTCACAGGGGAGTAGTGAAAAACTGTTTTTT
once	13	TRBV11-2	TRBD1	TRBJ2-7	CASSFGTDYEQYF	TGTGCCAGCAGCTTCGGGACAGACTACGAGCAGTACTTC